The 26 T cell receptor beta chains below all came from one sample that was sequenced in a study of blood T cell repertoires in COVID-19. Data came from immunoSEQ multiplex PCR; TCRdb stores just in-frame clones and leaves some out. The data show 75,000 to 80,000 clones, 88% seen once. The sample consisted of peripheral blood. The source of these receptors is a human donor in a cohort sampled during active COVID-19.

The V call is TRBV30, the J call TRBJ2-7; the match to TRBD2 covers 7 bases. The germline V gene encodes CDR1 GTSNPN and CDR2 SVGIG (reference sequence). V trimming: 5 bases; J trimming: 2 bases; junction bases outside the gene matches: 9. The CDR3 extends over 14 amino acids. CDR3 sequence reads: CAWAPGTNPYEQYF. The CDR3, as DNA: TGTGCCTGGGCCCCCGGGACTAACCCCTACGAGCAGTACTTC.

This chain links TRBV7-9 with TRBJ2-7; D may be TRBD1 (7 bases). The V gene lost 5 bases and the J gene lost 2 bases, with 16 bases spanning the gap. This CDR3 spans 15 amino acids. Germline loops: CDR1 SEHNR, CDR2 FQNEAQ (reference sequence). CDR3 loop: CASSESSRGAYEQYF. In DNA, the CDR3 is TGTGCCAGCAGCGAATCCTCCAGGGGGGCCTACGAGCAGTACTTC.

The chain combines TRBV9 with TRBJ1-2; D not resolved. CDR1 SGDLS and CDR2 YYNGEE come from the germline V gene. Trimming removed 4 bases from V and 0 bases from J, with 7 bases in between. This CDR3 comprises 13 residues. The DNA for the CDR3 is TGTGCCAGCAGCTCTAGTACTAACTATGGCTACACCTTC. Amino acids: CASSSSTNYGYTF.

The chain employs TRBV3-1 (or the pseudogene TRBV3-2) and TRBJ2-3; TRBD1 agrees at 8 bases. This CDR3 region has 15 residues. The germline CDR1 and CDR2 sequences are LGHDT and YNNKEL (reference sequence). V lost 4 bases, J lost 4 bases, and 7 bases stayed unmatched. CDR3: CASSLGQGDADTQYF. CDR3 sequence (DNA): TGTGCCAGCAGCCTTGGACAGGGAGATGCAGATACGCAGTATTTT.

The V call is TRBV5-6, the J call TRBJ1-5; 8 positions match TRBD1. V shed 1 base and J 11 bases; nucleotides not matched to a gene: 5. The CDR3 runs to 13 residues. Germline CDR1 and CDR2: SGHDT and YYEEEE. DNA for the CDR3: TGTGCCAGCAGCTTGTTTCAGGGGGCGACCCAGCATTTT. Residues: CASSLFQGATQHF.

The rearrangement links TRBV7-2 to TRBJ1-5, with D unclear. The V end was cut by 5 bases, the J end by 0 bases, with 8 bases between. This CDR3 is 14 amino acids long. CDR1 is SGHTA and CDR2 is FQGNSA in the germline V gene. The chain's CDR3 is CASSREYSNQPQHF. The DNA of the CDR3 is TGTGCCAGCAGCCGTGAGTATAGCAATCAGCCCCAGCATTTT.

This clone was found once. The genes are TRBV19 and TRBJ2-7, with 11 bases matching TRBD2. Losses at the gene ends were 5 bases for V and 2 bases for J; bases not matched to a gene: 5. This CDR3 is built from 15 residues. Germline V gene lookup returns CDR1 LNHDA and CDR2 SQIVND (reference sequence). DNA for the CDR3: TGTGCCAGTAGTGCACCGGGACTAGCGGCCTACGAGCAGTACTTC. This codes for CASSAPGLAAYEQYF.

The V and J genes are TRBV6-6 and TRBJ1-1; a weak D match, TRBD1 (6 bases). Trimming removed 6 bases from V and 7 bases from J, with 15 bases in between. This CDR3 spans 13 amino acids. Germline V lookup: CDR1 MNHNY, CDR2 SVGAGI (reference sequence). CDR3 region: CASSPAGAFEAFF. The CDR3 bases are TGTGCCAGCAGCCCCGCGGGGGCTTTTGAAGCTTTCTTT.

The chain joins TRBV7-8 to TRBJ2-2; the D gene is possibly TRBD1 (5 bases). V lost 5 bases and J 5 bases, leaving 9 bases between the germline ends. Germline V CDR1 and CDR2: SGHVS, FQNEAQ. The length of the CDR3 is 13 residues. The CDR3 bases are TGTGCCAGCAGCCTCAGGGAAACCGGGGAGCTGTTTTTT. Translating it yields CASSLRETGELFF.

A single count supports this clone. The chain employs TRBV29-1 and TRBJ1-2; D not certain. Trimming shortened V by 4 bases and J by 0 bases, and 6 bases separated the two germline ends. The CDR3 consists of 12 residues. Looked up from germline, CDR1 is SQVTM and CDR2 is ANQGSEA. The CDR3 DNA sequence: TGCAGCGTTGTCCGTCCTAACTATGGCTACACCTTC. As protein: CSVVRPNYGYTF.

The rearrangement uses TRBV2 and TRBJ2-1, with 7 bases matching TRBD2. The CDR3 spans 13 residues. Germline V lookup: CDR1 SNHLY, CDR2 FYNNEI. Germline trimming cut 6 bases from V and 8 bases from J; bases unmatched to any gene: 7. The CDR3 region is CASRPGGRDEQFF. CDR3 nucleotides: TGTGCCAGCAGGCCGGGTGGGAGGGATGAGCAGTTCTTC.

The rearrangement links TRBV29-1 to TRBJ2-3, with TRBD2 matching over 10 bases. Losses at the gene ends were 4 bases for V and 3 bases for J; bases not matched to a gene: 4. CDR1 SQVTM and CDR2 ANQGSEA come from the germline V gene. The CDR3 runs to 14 residues. The CDR3 bases are TGCAGCGTTGTAGCTAGCGGGAGAACAGATACGCAGTATTTT. Its translation is CSVVASGRTDTQYF.

The V and J genes are TRBV6-5 and TRBJ1-5; D remains ambiguous. Germline V gene lookup returns CDR1 MNHEY and CDR2 SVGAGI. The CDR3 has 11 residues. V was pared by 6 bases and J by 4 bases, with 4 bases between. DNA of the CDR3: TGTGCCAGCAGGGAGAATCAGCCCCAGCATTTT. Amino acid sequence: CASRENQPQHF.

CDR3 in amino acids: CASSRTGGLNSYNEQFF. In DNA, the CDR3 is TGTGCCAGCAGCAGGACAGGGGGCTTGAACTCCTACAATGAGCAGTTCTTC. The chain recombines TRBV5-4 with TRBJ2-1, with 11 positions matching TRBD1. J lost 0 bases, V lost 4 bases, and 6 bases had no gene match. The CDR3 has 17 amino acids. The germline CDR1 and CDR2 sequences are SGHNT and YYREEE (reference sequence).

This clone showed up just once. This chain links TRBV9 with TRBJ2-3; 7 bases are shared with TRBD2. The V gene end was trimmed by 4 bases and the J gene end by 2 bases; junction bases not matched to a gene: 10. CDR1 is SGDLS, CDR2 YYNGEE, per germline. The CDR3 covers 16 residues. CDR3 residues: CASSPGPGGLTDTQYF. The CDR3 coding sequence is TGTGCCAGCAGCCCCGGGCCGGGGGGACTCACAGATACGCAGTATTTT.

The chain has TRBV28 and TRBJ1-4; 7 nucleotides align to TRBD1. V was pared by 5 bases and J by 4 bases, with 4 bases of the junction left unmatched. Germline V lookup: CDR1 MDHEN, CDR2 SYDVKM. The CDR3 consists of 14 residues. The CDR3, as DNA: TGTGCCAGCAGTCCCACAGGGGATAATGAAAAACTGTTTTTT. This translates into CASSPTGDNEKLFF.

The V gene is TRBV6-6, the J gene TRBJ1-5; 10 bases map to TRBD1. V shed 10 bases, J shed 2 bases, and the junction held 8 bases outside the gene matches. The germline V gene encodes CDR1 MNHNY and CDR2 SVGAGI (reference sequence). The CDR3 totals 15 residues. Here the CDR3 DNA reads TGTGCCACGATGACAGGGGGCGAGGGCAATCAGCCCCAGCATTTT. Translation: CATMTGGEGNQPQHF.

The table lists this clone with a count of one. V and J are TRBV6-6 and TRBJ2-3; possibly TRBD2 for D (5 bases). Per germline, CDR1 MNHNY and CDR2 SVGAGI (reference sequence). V dropped 7 bases and J dropped 1 base, with 15 bases sitting between them. The CDR3 runs 15 residues. The DNA of the CDR3 is TGTGCCAGCACCGACGGGGATCCCGGCACAGATACGCAGTATTTT. Protein: CASTDGDPGTDTQYF.

The CDR3 bases are TGTGCCAGCAGTACGGGACTAGCGGACGGCACAGATACGCAGTATTTT. It is translated as CASSTGLADGTDTQYF. The chain links TRBV28 to TRBJ2-3; TRBD2 matches 11 bases. Germline loops: CDR1 MDHEN, CDR2 SYDVKM. V lost 5 bases, J lost 1 base, and 5 bases stayed unmatched. The CDR3 totals 16 residues.

The chain is built from TRBV7-6 and TRBJ2-7; D possibly corresponds to TRBD1 (7 bases). CDR3 length: 18 amino acids. Trimming left V 1 base short and J 7 bases short, with 26 bases between. CDR1 and CDR2 (germline): SGHVS, FNYEAQ. The CDR3 region is CASSLEGGSHRGGGEQYF. The CDR3 nucleotides read TGTGCCAGCAGCTTAGAGGGGGGTTCCCACAGGGGAGGAGGGGAGCAGTACTTC. Filled out from reference TRBV7-6 and TRBJ2-7, the complete variable domain reads GAGVSQSPRYKVTKRGQDVALRCDPISGHVSLYWYRQALGQGPEFLTYFNYEAQQDKSGLPNDRFSAERPEGSISTLTIQRTEQRDSAMYRCASSLEGGSHRGGGEQYFGPGTRLTVT.

The chain combines TRBV4-2 with TRBJ2-3; 9 bases match TRBD2. With V trimmed by 0 bases and J by 3 bases, 7 bases remained unmatched. The V gene's germline CDR1 is LGHNA and CDR2 YNFKEQ. The CDR3 spans 17 residues. Written as DNA, the CDR3 is TGTGCCAGCAGCCAAGAGAGAGCGGGAGGAGTAACAGATACGCAGTATTTT. It codes for CASSQERAGGVTDTQYF.

This sequence joins TRBV29-1 and TRBJ2-1, with D possibly matching TRBD2 (6 bases). Germline values: CDR1 SQVTM, CDR2 ANQGSEA. V was trimmed by 6 bases and J by 1 base, leaving 13 bases between them. This CDR3 spans 14 amino acids. CDR3 loop: CSVVGGSSYNEQFF. The CDR3 DNA sequence: TGCAGCGTGGTGGGGGGTTCTTCCTACAATGAGCAGTTCTTC.

The V call is TRBV5-1, the J call TRBJ2-2; D is uncertain. Trimming pared 1 base from V and 1 base from J, leaving 11 bases between. This CDR3 has 16 residues. Germline CDR1 and CDR2: SGHRS and YFSETQ. DNA of the CDR3: TGCGCCAGCAGCTTGCGTCAGGTGGGGAACACCGGGGAGCTGTTTTTT. It is translated as CASSLRQVGNTGELFF. Full variable domain (missing parts from reference TRBV5-1 and TRBJ2-2): KAGVTQTPRYLIKTRGQQVTLSCSPISGHRSVSWYQQTPGQGLQFLFEYFSETQRNKGNFPGRFSGRQFSNSRSEMNVSTLELGDSALYLCASSLRQVGNTGELFFGEGSRLTVL.

The rearrangement links TRBV6-5 to TRBJ2-5, with TRBD2 matching over 11 bases. V dropped 6 bases and J dropped 4; count of bases not matched to a gene: 7. The CDR3 loop spans 15 amino acids. Germline-derived CDR1 and CDR2 are MNHEY and SVGAGI. CDR3: CASRLTSGASETQYF. Here the CDR3 DNA reads TGTGCCAGCAGGCTGACTAGCGGGGCGTCAGAGACCCAGTACTTC.

The chain couples TRBV29-1 to TRBJ2-2, with D possibly matching TRBD2 (6 bases). V lost 7 bases and J lost 4, with 22 bases in between. This CDR3 has 16 residues. Germline V gives CDR1 SQVTM, CDR2 ANQGSEA. The CDR3 sequence: CSARLGVADGTGELFF. The CDR3 region has the DNA TGCAGCGCTCGTCTGGGGGTAGCGGATGGCACCGGGGAGCTGTTTTTT.

The gene calls are TRBV2 and TRBJ1-3, with a weak D call TRBD1 (6 bases). The CDR3 contains 17 residues. Trimming took off 7 bases at V and 1 base at J, with 20 bases between the two ends. Germline CDR1 is SNHLY and CDR2 is FYNNEI. The CDR3 protein is CASTRQERIYSGNTIYF. Here the CDR3 DNA reads TGTGCCAGCACCAGACAGGAACGAATTTATTCTGGAAACACCATATATTTT.